This TCR beta chain was found in a study of T cells in Graves' hyperthyroidism and ophthalmopathy. This clonotype was seen more than once but under ten times. What it recognizes is unknown. A single base separates this from a much larger clone, so it may be a read error. The germline V gene has CDR1 MDHEN and CDR2 SYDVKM. The CDR3 is made up of 14 amino acids. Broader study findings: Blood samples included most of the expanded thyroid clonotypes exceeding 0.001. Ophthalmopathy, as predicted by the model, came a median roughly 6.5 months after the prediction.

TCR beta CDR3 regions were amplified from RNA. An initial round of RT-PCR targeting the TCR CDR3 relied on the HTBI primer set. From the multiplex PCR reads, TCRdb called clonotypes with MiXCR, one entry per CDR3 protein. This table holds a few hundred thousand distinct CDR3 sequences, more than 15% found once. The chain recombines TRBV28 with TRBJ1-1; perhaps TRBD1 as D (5 bases). This sequence originates from a woman in her forties with Graves' ophthalmopathy. Sequencing was done on a sample of blood. Here the CDR3 DNA reads TGTGCCAGCAGTTTGGCAGGGAAGAACACTGAAGCTCTCTTT. Translation: CASSLAGKNTEALF.